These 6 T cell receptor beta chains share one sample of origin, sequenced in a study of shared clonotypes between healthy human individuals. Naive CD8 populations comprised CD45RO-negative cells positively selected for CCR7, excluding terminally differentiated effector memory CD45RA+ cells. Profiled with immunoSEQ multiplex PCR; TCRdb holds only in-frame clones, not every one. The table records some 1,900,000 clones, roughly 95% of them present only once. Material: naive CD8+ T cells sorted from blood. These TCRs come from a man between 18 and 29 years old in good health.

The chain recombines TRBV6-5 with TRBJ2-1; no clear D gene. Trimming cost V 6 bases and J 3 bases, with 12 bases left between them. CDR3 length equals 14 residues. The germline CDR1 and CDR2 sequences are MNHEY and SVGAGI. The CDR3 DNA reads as TGTGCCAGCAGCGACCCTAGTCTCTACAATGAGCAGTTCTTC. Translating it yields CASSDPSLYNEQFF.

The chain's CDR3 is CTSSPRRVAKNIQYF. As DNA, the CDR3 is TGCACCAGCAGCCCCCGTCGGGTAGCCAAAAACATTCAGTACTTC. The genes are TRBV1 and TRBJ2-4; TRBD2 is taken as the D call from the table, unchecked against the DNA. TRBV1 is a listed pseudogene. CDR3 length equals 15 residues.

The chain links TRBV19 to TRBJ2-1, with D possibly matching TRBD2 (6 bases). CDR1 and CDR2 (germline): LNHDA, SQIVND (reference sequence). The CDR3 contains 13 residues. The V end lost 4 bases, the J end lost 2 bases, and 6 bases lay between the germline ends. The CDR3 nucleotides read TGTGCCAGTAGTAGCGGGGCCTACAATGAGCAGTTCTTC. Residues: CASSSGAYNEQFF.

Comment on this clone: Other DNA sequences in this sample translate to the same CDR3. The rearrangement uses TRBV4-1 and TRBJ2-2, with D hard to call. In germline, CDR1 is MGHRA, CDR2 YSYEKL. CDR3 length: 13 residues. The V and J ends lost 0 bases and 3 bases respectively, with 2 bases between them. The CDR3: CASSQDHTGELFF. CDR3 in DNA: TGCGCCAGCAGCCAAGACCACACCGGGGAGCTGTTTTTT.

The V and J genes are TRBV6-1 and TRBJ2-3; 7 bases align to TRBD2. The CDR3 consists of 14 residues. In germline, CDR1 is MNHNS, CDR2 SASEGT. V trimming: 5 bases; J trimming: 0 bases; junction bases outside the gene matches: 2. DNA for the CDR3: TGTGCCAGCAGTAGTAGCGGGAGCACAGATACGCAGTATTTT. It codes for CASSSSGSTDTQYF.

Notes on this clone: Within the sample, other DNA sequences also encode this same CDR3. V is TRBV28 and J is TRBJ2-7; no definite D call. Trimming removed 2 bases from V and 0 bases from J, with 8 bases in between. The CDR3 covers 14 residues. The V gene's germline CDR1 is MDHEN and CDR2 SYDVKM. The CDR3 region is CASSLTESSYEQYF. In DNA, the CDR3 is TGTGCCAGCAGTTTAACAGAATCCTCCTACGAGCAGTACTTC.